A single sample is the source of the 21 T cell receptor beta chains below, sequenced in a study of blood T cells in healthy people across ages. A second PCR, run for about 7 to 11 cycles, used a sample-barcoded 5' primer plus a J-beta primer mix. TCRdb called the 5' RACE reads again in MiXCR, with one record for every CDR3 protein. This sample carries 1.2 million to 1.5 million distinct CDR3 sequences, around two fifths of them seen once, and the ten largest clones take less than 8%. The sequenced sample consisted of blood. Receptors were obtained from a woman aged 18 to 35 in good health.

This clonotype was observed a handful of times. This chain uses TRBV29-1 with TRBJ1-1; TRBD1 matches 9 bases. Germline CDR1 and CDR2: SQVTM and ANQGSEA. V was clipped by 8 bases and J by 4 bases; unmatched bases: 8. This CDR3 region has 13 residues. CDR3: CSQRQGEGTEAFF. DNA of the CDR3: TGCAGCCAAAGACAGGGGGAAGGCACTGAAGCTTTCTTT.

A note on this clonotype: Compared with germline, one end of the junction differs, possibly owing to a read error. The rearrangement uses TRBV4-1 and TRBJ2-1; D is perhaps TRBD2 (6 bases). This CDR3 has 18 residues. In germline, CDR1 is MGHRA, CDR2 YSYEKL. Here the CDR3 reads CASIQAIPRGSSYNEQFF. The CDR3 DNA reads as TGCGCCAGCATCCAAGCGATCCCTCGGGGGAGCTCCTACAATGAGCAGTTCTTC.

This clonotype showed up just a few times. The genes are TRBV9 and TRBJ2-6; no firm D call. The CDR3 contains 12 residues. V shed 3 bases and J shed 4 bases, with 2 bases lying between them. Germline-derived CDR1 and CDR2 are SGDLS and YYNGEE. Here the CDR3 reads CASSAGANVLTF. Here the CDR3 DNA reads TGTGCCAGCAGCGCCGGGGCCAACGTCCTGACTTTC.

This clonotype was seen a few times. The CDR3 is CASSSGLAANNEQFF. CDR3 in DNA: TGCGCCAGCAGCTCGGGCCTAGCGGCTAACAATGAGCAGTTCTTC. This chain joins TRBV5-1 and TRBJ2-1; TRBD2 agrees at 7 bases. CDR1 and CDR2 (germline): SGHRS, YFSETQ. The junction had 8 bases not matched to a gene; V was cut back by 3 bases and J by 5 bases. The CDR3 has 15 residues. The whole variable domain, remainder taken from reference TRBV5-1 and TRBJ2-1, is KAGVTQTPRYLIKTRGQQVTLSCSPISGHRSVSWYQQTPGQGLQFLFEYFSETQRNKGNFPGRFSGRQFSNSRSEMNVSTLELGDSALYLCASSSGLAANNEQFFGPGTRLTVL.

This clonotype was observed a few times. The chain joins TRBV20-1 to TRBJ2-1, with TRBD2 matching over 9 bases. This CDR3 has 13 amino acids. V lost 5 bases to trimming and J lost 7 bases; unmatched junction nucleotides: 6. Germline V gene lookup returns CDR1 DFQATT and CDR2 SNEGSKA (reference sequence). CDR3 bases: TGCAGTGCTTTTAGCGGGAGCCAGAATGAGCAGTTCTTC. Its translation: CSAFSGSQNEQFF.

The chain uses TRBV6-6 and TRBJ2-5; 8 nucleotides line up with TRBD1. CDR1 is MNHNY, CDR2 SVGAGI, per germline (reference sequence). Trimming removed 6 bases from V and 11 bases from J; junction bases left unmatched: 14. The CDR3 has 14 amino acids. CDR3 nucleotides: TGTGCCAGCAGGTCGGGACAGGCCCAAAGAGAGCAGTACTTC. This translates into CASRSGQAQREQYF.

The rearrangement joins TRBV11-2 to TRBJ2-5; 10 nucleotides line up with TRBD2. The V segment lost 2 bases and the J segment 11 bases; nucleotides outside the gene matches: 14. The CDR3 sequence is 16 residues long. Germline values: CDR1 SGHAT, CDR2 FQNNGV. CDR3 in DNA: TGTGCCAGCAGCTTATTCTCTAGCGGGGGCGACAATGAGCAGTACTTC. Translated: CASSLFSSGGDNEQYF.

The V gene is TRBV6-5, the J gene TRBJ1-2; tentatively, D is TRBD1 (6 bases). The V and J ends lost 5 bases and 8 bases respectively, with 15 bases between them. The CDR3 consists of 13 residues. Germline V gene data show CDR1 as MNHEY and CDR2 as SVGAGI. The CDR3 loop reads CASSDWRGEGYTF. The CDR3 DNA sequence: TGTGCCAGCAGTGACTGGAGGGGGGAAGGCTACACCTTC.

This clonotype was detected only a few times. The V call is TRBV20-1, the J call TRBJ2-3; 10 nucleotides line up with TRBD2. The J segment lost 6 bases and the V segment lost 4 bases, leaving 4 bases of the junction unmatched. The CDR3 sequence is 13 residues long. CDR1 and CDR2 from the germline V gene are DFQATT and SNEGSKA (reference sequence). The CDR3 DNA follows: TGCAGTGCTAACCTAGCGGGAGCGGATACGCAGTATTTT. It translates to CSANLAGADTQYF.

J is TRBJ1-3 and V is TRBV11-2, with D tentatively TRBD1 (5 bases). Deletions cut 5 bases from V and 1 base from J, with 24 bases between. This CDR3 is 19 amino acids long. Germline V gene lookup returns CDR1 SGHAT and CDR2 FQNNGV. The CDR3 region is CASSLRTKTGGYSGNTIYF. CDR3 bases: TGTGCCAGCAGCCTGCGAACAAAAACGGGGGGTTATTCTGGAAACACCATATATTTT. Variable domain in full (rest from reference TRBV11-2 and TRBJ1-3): EAGVAQSPRYKIIEKRQSVAFWCNPISGHATLYWYQQILGQGPKLLIQFQNNGVVDDSQLPKDRFSAERLKGVDSTLKIQPAKLEDSAVYLCASSLRTKTGGYSGNTIYFGEGSWLTVV.

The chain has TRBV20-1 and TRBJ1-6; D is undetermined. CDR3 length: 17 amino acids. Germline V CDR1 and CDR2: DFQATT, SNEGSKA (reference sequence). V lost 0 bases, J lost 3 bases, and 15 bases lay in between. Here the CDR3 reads CSARDKTQALYNSPLHF. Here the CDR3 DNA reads TGCAGTGCTAGAGACAAGACGCAGGCCCTCTATAATTCACCCCTCCACTTT.

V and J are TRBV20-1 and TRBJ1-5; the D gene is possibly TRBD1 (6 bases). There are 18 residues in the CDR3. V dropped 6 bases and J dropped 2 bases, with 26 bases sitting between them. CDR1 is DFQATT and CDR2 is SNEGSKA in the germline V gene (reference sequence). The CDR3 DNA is TGCAGTGCCGACAACGGAGGGGGGGCCCCCCGAGGCAATCAGCCCCAGCATTTT. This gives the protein CSADNGGGAPRGNQPQHF.

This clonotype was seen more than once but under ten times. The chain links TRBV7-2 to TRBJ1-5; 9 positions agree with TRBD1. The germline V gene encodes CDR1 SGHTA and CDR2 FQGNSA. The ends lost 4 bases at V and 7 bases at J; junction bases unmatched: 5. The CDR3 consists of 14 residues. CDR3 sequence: CASSSRTGEQPQHF. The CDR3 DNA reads TGTGCCAGCAGCTCCCGGACAGGGGAACAGCCCCAGCATTTT. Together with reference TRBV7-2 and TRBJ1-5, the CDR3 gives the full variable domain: GAGVSQSPSNKVTEKGKDVELRCDPISGHTALYWYRQSLGQGLEFLIYFQGNSAPDKSGLPSDRFSAERTGGSVSTLTIQRTQQEDSAVYLCASSSRTGEQPQHFGDGTRLSIL.

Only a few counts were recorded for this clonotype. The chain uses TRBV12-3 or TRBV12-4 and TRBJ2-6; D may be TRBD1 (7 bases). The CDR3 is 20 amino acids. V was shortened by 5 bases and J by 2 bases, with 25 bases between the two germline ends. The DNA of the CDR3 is TGTGCCAGCAGTCCGCGGGACAGCATAGGTTTTCCCGCTGGGGCCAACGTCCTGACTTTC. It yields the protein CASSPRDSIGFPAGANVLTF.

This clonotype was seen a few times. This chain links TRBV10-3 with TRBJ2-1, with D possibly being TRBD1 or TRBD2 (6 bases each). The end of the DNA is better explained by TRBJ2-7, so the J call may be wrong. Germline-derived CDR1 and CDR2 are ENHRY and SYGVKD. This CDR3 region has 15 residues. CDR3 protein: CAIMGAKDYYNEQYF. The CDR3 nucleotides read TGTGCCATCATGGGGGCCAAGGACTACTACAATGAGCAGTACTTC.

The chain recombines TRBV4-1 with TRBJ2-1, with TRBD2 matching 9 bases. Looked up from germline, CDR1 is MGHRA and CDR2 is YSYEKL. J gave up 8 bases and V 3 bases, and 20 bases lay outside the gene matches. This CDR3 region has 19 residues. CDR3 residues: CASSQVAGGVAGVGDEQFF. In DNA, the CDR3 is TGCGCCAGCAGCCAGGTCGCCGGTGGGGTAGCGGGAGTGGGGGATGAGCAGTTCTTC.

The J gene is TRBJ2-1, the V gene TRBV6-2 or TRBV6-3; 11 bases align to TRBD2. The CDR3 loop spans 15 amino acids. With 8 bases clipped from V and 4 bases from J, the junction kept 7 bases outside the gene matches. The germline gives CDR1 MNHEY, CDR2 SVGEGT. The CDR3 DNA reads TGTGCCAGCCGTAGCGGGGGGGCTAGGTACAATGAGCAGTTCTTC. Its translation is CASRSGGARYNEQFF.

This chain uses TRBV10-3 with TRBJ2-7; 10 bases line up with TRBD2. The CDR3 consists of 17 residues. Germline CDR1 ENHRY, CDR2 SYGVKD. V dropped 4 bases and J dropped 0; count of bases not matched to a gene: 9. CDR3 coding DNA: TGTGCCATCAGTGGGGGGCTAGCGGGGGCAAGCTCCTACGAGCAGTACTTC. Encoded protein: CAISGGLAGASSYEQYF.

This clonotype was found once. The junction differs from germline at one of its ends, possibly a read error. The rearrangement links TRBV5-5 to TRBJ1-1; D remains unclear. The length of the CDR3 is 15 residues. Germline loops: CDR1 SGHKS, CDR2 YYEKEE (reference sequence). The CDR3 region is CASSPDGAMNAEAFF. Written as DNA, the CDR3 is TGTGCCAGCAGCCCGGACGGAGCCATGAACGCTGAAGCTTTCTTT.

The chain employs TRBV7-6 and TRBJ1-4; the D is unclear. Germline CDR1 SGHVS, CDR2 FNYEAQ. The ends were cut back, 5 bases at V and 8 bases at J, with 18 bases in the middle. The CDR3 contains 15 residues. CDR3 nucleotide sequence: TGTGCCAGCAGCACCCCCGGGTCTGGAGGGGAAAAACTGTTTTTT. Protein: CASSTPGSGGEKLFF.

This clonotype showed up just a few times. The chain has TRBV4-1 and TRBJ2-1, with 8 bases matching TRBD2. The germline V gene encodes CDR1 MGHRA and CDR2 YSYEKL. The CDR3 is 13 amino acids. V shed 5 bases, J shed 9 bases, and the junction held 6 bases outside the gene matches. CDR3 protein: CASSSGLDVEQFF. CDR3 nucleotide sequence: TGCGCCAGCAGCTCGGGACTAGACGTTGAGCAGTTCTTC.